This T cell receptor beta chain was documented in a study of immune evolution from preneoplasia to lung adenocarcinoma. From germline, CDR1 is SGHRS and CDR2 YFSETQ. Trimming pared 4 bases from V and 5 bases from J, leaving 15 bases between. CDR3 length equals 14 residues. The table came from immunoSEQ multiplex PCR; TCRdb's copy has only in-frame clones and leaves some out. The sample holds around 3,200 clones, about three quarters seen once. Points on this clone: Its matching antigen is unknown.

Overall study results and limits: Normal lung had highest clonality; later lesions appeared denser, more diverse.

Patient tissue came from resections in Japan or China, 2014–2017. The TCR comes from a person aged 70 to 85 with lung adenocarcinoma. Source material: FFPE adjacent normal lung tissue. The chain employs TRBV5-1 and TRBJ2-5, with D perhaps matching TRBD1 (5 bases). The CDR3 DNA sequence: TGCGCCAGCAGCGTCAGGGTCAACGGGGAGACCCAGTACTTC. Translation: CASSVRVNGETQYF.